This T cell receptor beta chain was found in a study of OX40 agonist ivuxolimab in advanced cancers. For the study at large: Antecedent anti-PD-1, anti-PD-L1 or anti-CTLA-4 therapy was permissible, with 40% having received some. Study-wide results and caveats: In CD8+ T cells, expanded clones were on average more numerous than in CD4+.

This CDR3 is 13 amino acids long. Some clones are missing from TCRdb's copy, which holds only in-frame ones; the method was immunoSEQ multiplex PCR. The sample yields some 44,000 clones, around 85% seen once. As for this clone: Its antigen is not identified. Relative to the germline gene, one junction end is altered; a read error may explain this. The identical CDR3 is also encoded by other nucleotide sequences in the sample.

The TCR sequence derives from an adult with an advanced solid tumor such as melanoma, head and neck, liver or kidney cancer. The starting material was CD4+ or CD8+ T cells sorted from blood, obtained in a trial of the OX40 agonist ivuxolimab. The V and J genes are TRBV5-3 and TRBJ2-5; D gene ambiguous. TRBV5-3 is identified as an open reading frame with a role that is uncertain. The CDR3 region is CARSLNVEETQYF. For the CDR3, the DNA is TGTGCTAGAAGCTTGAACGTGGAAGAGACCCAGTACTTC.